This T cell receptor beta chain comes out of a study of identical twins. Notes on the study in general: Not following the same donors, the study drew its conclusions from cross-sectional statistical analysis. The abundant beta clonotypes from cord blood had fewer insertions, and memory repertoires had none of this.

In its sample, this clonotype was seen a few times. What it binds is not known. V dropped 6 bases and J dropped 5 bases, with 19 bases sitting between them. The CDR3 covers 15 residues. TCRdb re-analysed the 5' RACE reads in MiXCR, keeping a single row per CDR3 protein. The sample includes approximately 150,000 distinct CDR3 sequences, 3% to 4.5% of them seen just once. The sample was memory T cells sorted from blood. The receptor was isolated from a man aged 18-30 years in good health. The chain carries TRBV12-3 or TRBV12-4 and TRBJ1-2; possible D gene TRBD1, 6 bases. Written as DNA, the CDR3 is TGTGCCAGCAGCGTAATGGTGGCAGGGGAGTATGGCTACACCTTC. This encodes CASSVMVAGEYGYTF.